A single sample is the source of the 14 T cell receptor beta chains below, sequenced in a study of STAT3 mutations in large granular lymphocyte leukemia. Broader study findings: Every T-LGLL patient had at least one immunodominant TCRbeta clonotype.

Their specific antigens are unknown. Sequenced by immunoSEQ multiplex PCR; TCRdb stores in-frame clones only, minus some. The data contain about 2,000 clones, 60% to 65% of them singletons. The sample comprised peripheral blood mononuclear cells. Receptors were obtained from a man aged 45-65 years with T-cell large granular lymphocyte leukemia. Some clones in this sample may be carry-over from other donors' samples.

This clone was seen only once. V gene TRBV7-3 combines with J gene TRBJ2-7, with a tentative D call TRBD1 (6 bases). CDR1 is SGHTA and CDR2 is FQGTGA in the germline V gene. The CDR3 covers 13 residues. V lost 5 bases and J lost 3, with 11 bases in between. This chain's CDR3 is CASSPGTYYEQYF. The CDR3 DNA sequence: TGTGCCAGCAGCCCAGGGACATACTACGAGCAGTACTTC.

About this clone: One end of the junction varies from germline; a read error may be responsible. The chain recombines TRBV5-1 with TRBJ1-2; D uncertain. There are 18 residues in the CDR3. Germline CDR1 SGHRS, CDR2 YFSETQ. CDR3 DNA: TGTGCCAGCAGCTTTTCGGTAGCTGCGGTTCCTAATAACTATGGCTACACCTTC. It yields the protein CASSFSVAAVPNNYGYTF. The full variable domain, its missing parts supplied by reference TRBV5-1 and TRBJ1-2, is KAGVTQTPRYLIKTRGQQVTLSCSPISGHRSVSWYQQTPGQGLQFLFEYFSETQRNKGNFPGRFSGRQFSNSRSEMNVSTLELGDSALYLCASSFSVAAVPNNYGYTFGSGTRLTVV.

The rearrangement uses TRBV9 and TRBJ2-1; 11 nucleotides line up with TRBD2. The length of the CDR3 is 14 residues. Trimming removed 3 bases from V and 5 bases from J; junction bases left unmatched: 1. Looked up from germline, CDR1 is SGDLS and CDR2 is YYNGEE. The CDR3 spells CASSGLAGNNEQFF. CDR3 DNA sequence: TGTGCCAGCAGCGGACTAGCGGGAAACAATGAGCAGTTCTTC. Using reference TRBV9 and TRBJ2-1 for the parts outside the CDR3, the full variable domain is DSGVTQTPKHLITATGQRVTLRCSPRSGDLSVYWYQQSLDQGLQFLIQYYNGEERAKGNILERFSAQQFPDLHSELNLSSLELGDSALYFCASSGLAGNNEQFFGPGTRLTVL.

The V gene is TRBV15, the J gene TRBJ1-2; 7 bases line up with TRBD1. Per germline, CDR1 LNHNV and CDR2 YYDKDF (reference sequence). This CDR3 region has 15 residues. J gave up 5 bases and V 0 bases, and 6 bases lay outside the gene matches. CDR3 region: CATSRDFRDSYGYTF. The DNA of the CDR3 is TGTGCCACCAGCAGAGACTTCCGGGACAGTTATGGCTACACCTTC.

CDR3: CASSLGDGWKNTQYF. The CDR3 DNA sequence: TGTGCCAGCAGCTTAGGGGACGGGTGGAAAAATACGCAGTATTTT. This sequence joins TRBV7-9 and TRBJ2-3; D may correspond to TRBD1 or TRBD2 (5 bases each). The ends were cut back, 1 base at V and 7 bases at J, with 15 bases in the middle. This CDR3 spans 15 amino acids. The germline V gene has CDR1 SEHNR and CDR2 FQNEAQ (reference sequence).

This chain uses TRBV5-1 with TRBJ2-7, with TRBD2 matching over 12 bases. The V gene end was trimmed by 0 bases and the J gene end by 2 bases; junction bases not matched to a gene: 3. The germline gives CDR1 SGHRS, CDR2 YFSETQ. The CDR3 consists of 16 residues. CDR3 coding DNA: TGCGCCAGCAGCTTGGGGTCTAGCGGGGGGGCCTACGAGCAGTACTTC. This codes for CASSLGSSGGAYEQYF.

DNA for the CDR3: TGTGCCAGCTCCCGGGCGAGCGGGTCTACCTACGAGCAGTACTTC. This sequence encodes CASSRASGSTYEQYF. J is TRBJ2-7 and V is TRBV18; D is possibly TRBD2 (6 bases). Deletions cut 6 bases from V and 2 bases from J, with 17 bases between. The CDR3 sequence is 15 residues long. Per germline, CDR1 KGHSH and CDR2 LQKENI.

The chain uses TRBV7-9 and TRBJ2-7; D perhaps matches TRBD2 (6 bases). CDR1 and CDR2 from the germline V gene are SEHNR and FQNEAQ (reference sequence). The CDR3 totals 14 residues. Trimming removed 6 bases from V and 4 bases from J, with 16 bases in between. CDR3 nucleotides: TGTGCCAGCAGACAAGCAAGGGGAGGATACGAGCAGTACTTC. Translation gives CASRQARGGYEQYF.

By share of the sample, this clone is hyperexpanded. The chain combines TRBV28 with TRBJ1-5, with TRBD1 as a possible D gene (5 bases). V shed 6 bases and J shed 0 bases, with 12 bases lying between them. The germline V gene has CDR1 MDHEN and CDR2 SYDVKM. This CDR3 has 15 residues. CDR3 DNA sequence: TGTGCCAGCAGCGTTATCCAGGGTAGCAATCAGCCCCAGCATTTT. This sequence encodes CASSVIQGSNQPQHF.

The chain is built from TRBV4-3 and TRBJ2-7; D perhaps matches TRBD2 (6 bases). With 0 bases removed from V and 3 bases from J, the gap between germline ends came to 12 bases. Germline V gene data show CDR1 as LGHNA and CDR2 as YSLEER. CDR3 size: 15 residues. The CDR3 DNA reads as TGCGCCAGCAGCCAAGATCTAGCGACAGTCTACGAGCAGTACTTC. Residues: CASSQDLATVYEQYF.

The chain has TRBV13 and TRBJ1-2; TRBD1 matches at 8 bases. This CDR3 has 15 amino acids. The trim removed 5 bases at V and 1 base at J, leaving 6 bases unmatched. The germline V gene encodes CDR1 PRHDT and CDR2 FYEKMQ (reference sequence). CDR3 amino acids: CASSPSGGLNYGYTF. Here the CDR3 DNA reads TGTGCCAGCAGCCCATCAGGGGGCCTTAACTATGGCTACACCTTC. Supplemented by reference TRBV13 and TRBJ1-2, the full variable domain reads AAGVIQSPRHLIKEKRETATLKCYPIPRHDTVYWYQQGPGQDPQFLISFYEKMQSDKGSIPDRFSAQQFSDYHSELNMSSLELGDSALYFCASSPSGGLNYGYTFGSGTRLTVV.

J is TRBJ1-1 and V is TRBV30, with D possibly matching TRBD1 (5 bases). CDR1 and CDR2 (germline): GTSNPN, SVGIG (reference sequence). Trimming left V 2 bases short and J 1 base short, with 14 bases between. The CDR3 covers 15 residues. The CDR3 spells CAWSSSGRKNTEAFF. The CDR3 nucleotides read TGTGCCTGGAGTTCCTCGGGGCGGAAGAACACTGAAGCTTTCTTT.

This chain links TRBV5-1 with TRBJ1-1, with D possibly matching TRBD1 (5 bases). Trimming left V 4 bases short and J 5 bases short, with 12 bases between. The germline V gene has CDR1 SGHRS and CDR2 YFSETQ. The CDR3 covers 13 residues. In DNA, the CDR3 is TGCGCCAGCAGCCTGGGGGTTGAGACTGAAGCTTTCTTT. Its protein is CASSLGVETEAFF.

The J gene is TRBJ2-7, the V gene TRBV7-3, with 7 positions matching TRBD2. The CDR3 has 13 residues. V dropped 1 base and J dropped 4; count of bases not matched to a gene: 1. CDR1 is SGHTA, CDR2 FQGTGA, per germline. The CDR3 is CASSLRGGYEQYF. The CDR3 DNA sequence: TGTGCCAGCAGCTTAAGGGGGGGATACGAGCAGTACTTC.